This is a list of T cell receptor beta chains from one sample in a study of control samples from healthy donors and cancer patients. Clones were sequenced by immunoSEQ multiplex PCR, and TCRdb holds only the in-frame ones, with some missing. The table includes about 130,000 clones, around 94% detected once. The sample comprised PBMCs. These receptors originate from a man in his 60s with colorectal cancer. The CDR3 runs from the conserved cysteine through the conserved F or W. A D gene is named only where the DNA matches it firmly. Size tells how often a clone was seen (once, few, many) or the class of an expanded clone, and some rows leave it out.

size	V	J	length	D	DNA	CDR3
-	TRBV5-6	TRBJ2-5	15	-	TGTGCCAGCACCCTCGGGCAGGCACTACAAGAGACCCAGTACTTC	CASTLGQALQETQYF
-	TRBV6-5	TRBJ2-7	14	TRBD1	TGTGCCAGCAGTTACGACAGGGTAGGCTACGAGCAGTACTTC	CASSYDRVGYEQYF
-	TRBV4-1	TRBJ1-6	16	-	TGCGCCAGCAGCCAAGATATTGCTCCTTGGGGTTCACCCCTCCACTTT	CASSQDIAPWGSPLHF
-	TRBV9	TRBJ2-7	15	-	TGTGCCAGCAGCGTAGGGTCGATGGAGGCCTACGAGCAGTACTTC	CASSVGSMEAYEQYF
-	TRBV20-1	TRBJ1-2	11	-	TGCAGTGCAGGCCTTGGGGGGGCTTACACCTTC	CSAGLGGAYTF
-	TRBV10-3	TRBJ1-2	14	-	TGTGCCATCAGTGATTCCCCCCCATCCCATGGCTACACCTTC	CAISDSPPSHGYTF
-	TRBV5-4	TRBJ1-6	15	TRBD1	TGTGCCAGCTGGACAGGGGGCCATCGTAATTCACCCCTCCACTTT	CASWTGGHRNSPLHF
-	TRBV27	TRBJ1-5	15	TRBD1	TGTGCCAGCAGTAAGGGGACAGGGGGCGACCAGCCCCAGCATTTT	CASSKGTGGDQPQHF
-	TRBV18	TRBJ2-1	13	-	TGTGCCAGCTCACCGTCCCGGGACAATGAGCAGTTCTTC	CASSPSRDNEQFF
-	TRBV9	TRBJ2-2	18	TRBD1	TGTGCCAGCAGCGTAGCGAAAACCGGGACAGGGAACACCGGGGAGCTGTTTTTT	CASSVAKTGTGNTGELFF
-	TRBV6-2/TRBV6-3	TRBJ2-5	15	TRBD2	TGTGCCAGCAGCTCCGGACTAGCGGCCCAAGAGACCCAGTACTTC	CASSSGLAAQETQYF
-	TRBV7-8	TRBJ1-4	15	-	TGTGCCAGCAGCCTAGGGGGGGGCCCCAATGAAAAACTGTTTTTT	CASSLGGGPNEKLFF
-	TRBV29-1	TRBJ1-1	13	-	TGCAGCGTTGAAGTCATGGGAAACACTGAAGCTTTCTTT	CSVEVMGNTEAFF
-	TRBV9	TRBJ2-3	16	TRBD2	TGTGCCAGCAGCATATTTAGCGGGGGGAGCACAGATACGCAGTATTTT	CASSIFSGGSTDTQYF
-	TRBV29-1	TRBJ1-1	16	-	TGCAGCGTTAAAACTACTACCGACAGGTGGAACACTGAAGCTTTCTTT	CSVKTTTDRWNTEAFF
-	TRBV7-2	TRBJ1-3	15	-	TGTGCCAGCAGCTTAGCTGGGTATGGTGGAAACACCATATATTTT	CASSLAGYGGNTIYF
-	TRBV29-1	TRBJ1-1	13	-	TGCAGCGTTGTTCGGGGGTTGAACACTGAAGCTTTCTTT	CSVVRGLNTEAFF
-	TRBV9	TRBJ1-6	14	-	TGTGCCAGCAGCGTAGTGGAGGGTAATTCACCCCTCCACTTT	CASSVVEGNSPLHF
-	TRBV15	TRBJ2-7	16	-	TGTGCCACCAGCAGATTAACAGGGAGGGGCCAGAACGAGCAGTACTTC	CATSRLTGRGQNEQYF
-	TRBV29-1	TRBJ1-5	12	-	TGCAGCGTTGGGTCAGTCAATCAGCCCCAGCATTTT	CSVGSVNQPQHF
-	TRBV6-5	TRBJ1-5	13	TRBD1	TGTGCCAGCGAGACAGGGAGCAATCAGCCCCAGCATTTT	CASETGSNQPQHF
-	TRBV5-1	TRBJ2-7	14	TRBD2	TGCGCCAGCAGGAATGGCGGGGGGGCCTACGAGCAGTACTTC	CASRNGGGAYEQYF
-	TRBV30	TRBJ1-2	14	TRBD1	TGTGCCTGGAGTGTTGGGGGGACAGGGGCTGGCTACACCTTC	CAWSVGGTGAGYTF
-	TRBV3-1/TRBV3-2	TRBJ2-3	20	TRBD2	TGTGCCAGCAGCCAAGATCTATATAGGGAGGGATCGGTAAGCACAGATACGCAGTATTTT	CASSQDLYREGSVSTDTQYF
-	TRBV4-2	TRBJ1-2	15	-	TGTGCCAGCAGCCAAGATCGGCAGGGCATCTATGGCTACACCTTC	CASSQDRQGIYGYTF
-	TRBV27	TRBJ2-3	14	-	TGTGCCAGCAGTTGGAGGGGAGGCACAGATACGCAGTATTTT	CASSWRGGTDTQYF
-	TRBV11-2	TRBJ2-3	13	-	TGTGCCAGCAGCCGGGACCCCAGAGGTACGCAGTATTTT	CASSRDPRGTQYF
once	TRBV2	TRBJ1-5	13	-	TGTGCCAGCAGTGGAGGGTATTATCAGCCCCAGCATTTT	CASSGGYYQPQHF
once	TRBV19	TRBJ2-3	17	TRBD2	TGTGCCAGTAGTCCGGGACTAGCGTACGTTAGCACAGATACGCAGTATTTT	CASSPGLAYVSTDTQYF
-	TRBV11-2	TRBJ2-5	13	TRBD1	TGTGCCAGCAGCCCCGGGACAGAAGAGACCCAGTACTTC	CASSPGTEETQYF
-	TRBV5-1	TRBJ2-5	16	-	TGCGCCAGCAGCCCCGACCCCGGGACGGACCGGGAGACCCAGTACTTC	CASSPDPGTDRETQYF
once	TRBV11-2	TRBJ2-5	12	-	TGTGCCAGCAGCCCCGGCATAGAGACCCAGTACTTC	CASSPGIETQYF
-	TRBV11-3	TRBJ1-1	13	-	TGTGCCAGCAGCCGCCTCGGTGGTACTGAAGCTTTCTTT	CASSRLGGTEAFF
-	TRBV6-2/TRBV6-3	TRBJ1-2	11	-	TGTGCCAGCAGCCCCGGATATGGCTACACCTTC	CASSPGYGYTF
-	TRBV5-1	TRBJ2-3	14	TRBD1	TGCGCCAGCAGCTCCGGACAGGACACAGATACGCAGTATTTT	CASSSGQDTDTQYF
-	TRBV5-1	TRBJ2-1	14	-	TGCGCCAGCAGCTTGGATCGACCCTGGAATGAGCAGTTCTTC	CASSLDRPWNEQFF
-	TRBV2	TRBJ2-2	15	-	TGTGCCAGCAGTGTAACCTACGTCGCGGCCGGGGAGCTGTTTTTT	CASSVTYVAAGELFF